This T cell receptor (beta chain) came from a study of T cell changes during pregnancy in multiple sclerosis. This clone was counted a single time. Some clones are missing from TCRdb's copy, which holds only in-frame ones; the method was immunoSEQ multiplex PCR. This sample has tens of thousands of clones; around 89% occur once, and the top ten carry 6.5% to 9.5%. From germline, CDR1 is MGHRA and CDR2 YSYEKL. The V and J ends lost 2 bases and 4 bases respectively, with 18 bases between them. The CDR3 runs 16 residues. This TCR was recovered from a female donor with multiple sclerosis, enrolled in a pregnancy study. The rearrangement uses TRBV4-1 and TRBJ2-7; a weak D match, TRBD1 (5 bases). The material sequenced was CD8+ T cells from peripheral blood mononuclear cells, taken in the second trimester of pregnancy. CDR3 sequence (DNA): TGCGCCAGCAGCCAATCGGACATGGGCGTTGGGTACGAGCAGTACTTC. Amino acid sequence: CASSQSDMGVGYEQYF.